This T cell receptor beta chain was captured by sequencing in a study of early T cells in non-severe SARS-CoV-2 infection. This CDR3 has 14 residues. CDR1 and CDR2 from the germline V gene are MNHEY and SVGEGT. V gave up 6 bases and J gave up 0 bases, with 9 bases separating them. This clonotype has a count of ten or more. TCRdb reprocessed the 5' RACE reads via MiXCR and lists one record per CDR3 protein. The sample consists of roughly 30,000 distinct CDR3 sequences, approximately 5.3% of them appearing once. This TCR was recovered from an adult who was a healthcare worker with PCR-confirmed SARS-CoV-2 infection or an uninfected control (not recorded which). The sample consisted of whole blood. The chain links TRBV6-2 or TRBV6-3 to TRBJ2-4, with D unresolved. The CDR3 sequence: CASSDGLAKNIQYF. DNA of the CDR3: TGTGCCAGCAGCGACGGTCTAGCCAAAAACATTCAGTACTTC.